These T cell receptor beta chains were read from a single sample in a study of T cells in localized non-small cell lung cancer. Clones were sequenced by immunoSEQ multiplex PCR, and TCRdb holds only the in-frame ones, with some missing. The sample includes 1,500 to 2,000 clones, about 20% of them seen just once. The input for sequencing was normal lung tissue next to the tumor, taken before any cancer treatment. These receptors were obtained from a woman aged 35 to 70 with stage I lung adenocarcinoma. The CDR3 runs from the conserved cysteine through the conserved F or W. Each record gives: CDR3 DNA, CDR3 protein, J gene, D gene, V gene, clone size. A D gene is named only where the DNA matches it firmly. Not all rows give a size; the values are once, few, many and, for expanded clones, a class.

DNA: TGTGCCAGCAGCTTGGACAGGGAGACCTATGGCTACACCTTC; CDR3: CASSLDRETYGYTF; J: TRBJ1-2; D: TRBD1; V: TRBV11-3; size: medium-sized
DNA: TGTGCCACCATTCGAGCGGTGGGGTTACTCACAGATACGCAGTATTTT; CDR3: CATIRAVGLLTDTQYF; J: TRBJ2-3; D: NA; V: TRBV10-3; size: few
DNA: TGTGCCAGCACCCTATGGAGCAATGAGCAGTTCTTC; CDR3: CASTLWSNEQFF; J: TRBJ2-1; D: NA; V: TRBV12-5; size: few
DNA: TGTGCCAGCAGTGAAGCGCGCAGGGATCCCAATTCACCCCTCCACTTT; CDR3: CASSEARRDPNSPLHF; J: TRBJ1-6; D: NA; V: TRBV2; size: few
DNA: TGTGCCAGTAGTAGTACACGTGCAACTAATGAAAAACTGTTTTTT; CDR3: CASSSTRATNEKLFF; J: TRBJ1-4; D: NA; V: TRBV19; size: few
DNA: TGTGCCAGTACGATCAGCAGGGGGAACTATGGCTACACCTTC; CDR3: CASTISRGNYGYTF; J: TRBJ1-2; D: TRBD1; V: TRBV19; size: NA
DNA: TGTGCCAGCAGTCGGGATGAGGGGTTCTATGGCTACACCTTC; CDR3: CASSRDEGFYGYTF; J: TRBJ1-2; D: NA; V: TRBV11-3; size: NA
DNA: TGTGCCAGCTCACCACCGATATGGGGACAGGGGGCCTACGAGCAGTACTTC; CDR3: CASSPPIWGQGAYEQYF; J: TRBJ2-7; D: TRBD1; V: TRBV18; size: once
DNA: TGTGCCAGCGGATACAGGGGTGGGGCTTTCTTT; CDR3: CASGYRGGAFF; J: TRBJ1-1; D: TRBD1; V: TRBV12-5; size: NA
DNA: TGTGCCTGGAGTGTCTACGGGGGGAACACTGAAGCTTTCTTT; CDR3: CAWSVYGGNTEAFF; J: TRBJ1-1; D: NA; V: TRBV30; size: few
DNA: TGTGCCAGCAGCTGGGACGTCCTCTTCGGCTACACCTTC; CDR3: CASSWDVLFGYTF; J: TRBJ1-2; D: NA; V: TRBV7-2; size: medium-sized
DNA: TGTGCCAGCAAGAGTTTGAGGGGCGAGAAGACCCAGTACTTC; CDR3: CASKSLRGEKTQYF; J: TRBJ2-5; D: NA; V: TRBV25-1; size: NA
DNA: TGTGCCAGCAGCTTAGGCCCAGGGTTTCGGACAGATACGCAGTATTTT; CDR3: CASSLGPGFRTDTQYF; J: TRBJ2-3; D: NA; V: TRBV11-3; size: medium-sized
DNA: TGTGCAAGTCGCCTCACCGGACTAGAGGACAATGAGCAGTTCTTC; CDR3: CASRLTGLEDNEQFF; J: TRBJ2-1; D: NA; V: TRBV12-2; size: medium-sized
DNA: TGTGCCAGCAGCGTTGAGGGTTTGAGATCCTACGAGCAGTACTTC; CDR3: CASSVEGLRSYEQYF; J: TRBJ2-7; D: NA; V: TRBV9; size: NA
DNA: TGCGCCAGCAGCTCGGGACAGGGCGGTGACTATGGCTACACCTTC; CDR3: CASSSGQGGDYGYTF; J: TRBJ1-2; D: TRBD1; V: TRBV5-1; size: NA
DNA: TGCAGCGTTGTCCCAACGGCAGGAGGGGACACTGAAGCTTTCTTT; CDR3: CSVVPTAGGDTEAFF; J: TRBJ1-1; D: NA; V: TRBV29-1; size: few
DNA: TGTGCCAGCAGAGGGGCGCCGAACACCGGGGAGCTGTTTTTT; CDR3: CASRGAPNTGELFF; J: TRBJ2-2; D: NA; V: TRBV9; size: NA
DNA: TGTGCTGCTAGCTGGGCCTCGAACACTGAAGCTTTCTTT; CDR3: CAASWASNTEAFF; J: TRBJ1-1; D: NA; V: TRBV6-8; size: NA
DNA: TGCGCCAGCAGCCGACAGGGTGGGAGCGCCGGGGAGCTGTTTTTT; CDR3: CASSRQGGSAGELFF; J: TRBJ2-2; D: TRBD1; V: TRBV5-1; size: NA
DNA: TGTGCCAGCAGCACGACAGGGGCGGTCACTGAAGCTTTCTTT; CDR3: CASSTTGAVTEAFF; J: TRBJ1-1; D: TRBD1; V: TRBV11-3; size: large
DNA: TGTGCCAGCAGCTTCCACGCTAGCACGGAGCAGTTCTTC; CDR3: CASSFHASTEQFF; J: TRBJ2-1; D: NA; V: TRBV7-2; size: NA
DNA: TGTGCCAGCAGTGATTTAGGAGGGCATATAACCTTTAATAGCAATCAGCCCCAGCATTTT; CDR3: CASSDLGGHITFNSNQPQHF; J: TRBJ1-5; D: NA; V: TRBV6-8; size: NA
DNA: TGCGCCAGCAGTGAGTCTGGGGGGACGGAGGGTGACACTGAAGCTTTCTTT; CDR3: CASSESGGTEGDTEAFF; J: TRBJ1-1; D: NA; V: TRBV10-2; size: few
DNA: TGTGCCAGCAGCGTCGGGACAGATCGCAATGAGCAGTTCTTC; CDR3: CASSVGTDRNEQFF; J: TRBJ2-1; D: TRBD1; V: TRBV9; size: medium-sized
DNA: TGCGCCAGCAGCCATGGAACGACTGCATACAATGAGCAGTTCTTC; CDR3: CASSHGTTAYNEQFF; J: TRBJ2-1; D: NA; V: TRBV4-1; size: NA
DNA: TGTGCCAGCAGCGCCGACGGGGGGAGGGGCACAGATACGCAGTATTTT; CDR3: CASSADGGRGTDTQYF; J: TRBJ2-3; D: TRBD2; V: TRBV9; size: medium-sized
DNA: TGTGCCAGCAGCCCCCCGACAGGGGCGACGGCTTTCTTT; CDR3: CASSPPTGATAFF; J: TRBJ1-1; D: TRBD1; V: TRBV9; size: NA
DNA: TGCGCCAGCAGCTTGGAGGGGCGGCCACTCGAACCCCAGCATTTT; CDR3: CASSLEGRPLEPQHF; J: TRBJ1-5; D: NA; V: TRBV5-1; size: NA
DNA: TGTGCCAGCAGCTTGAAGCGGGGGTCCAATGAGCAGTTCTTC; CDR3: CASSLKRGSNEQFF; J: TRBJ2-1; D: TRBD2; V: TRBV11-3; size: NA
DNA: TGTGCCACCAGCAGAGTTCTAGAACTCACAGATACGCAGTATTTT; CDR3: CATSRVLELTDTQYF; J: TRBJ2-3; D: NA; V: TRBV15; size: NA
DNA: TGTGCCAGCAGCCAGGATGGGCGGGCTGATTCACCCCTCCACTTT; CDR3: CASSQDGRADSPLHF; J: TRBJ1-6; D: NA; V: TRBV11-3; size: medium-sized
DNA: TGTGCTAGTGCCAACGACAGGGGGCAGCTCTCAGGGGACTATGGCTACACCTTC; CDR3: CASANDRGQLSGDYGYTF; J: TRBJ1-2; D: TRBD1; V: TRBV12-5; size: NA